This TCR beta chain appears in the sequencing data of a study of cytomegalovirus exposure and HLA in healthy donors. Study observations and caveats: In vitro testing confirmed a few CMV-associated chains as specific for CMV antigens. An apparent linkage of common viral pathogens to several of the most significant clusters emerged in a later analysis. Productive rates of about 87% or about 30% were seen for most TCR beta V segments in an earlier analysis.

Primers: 60 Vbeta forward and 13 Jbeta reverse. Generated by immunoSEQ multiplex PCR, the TCRdb table keeps only in-frame clones and is missing some. The sample has about 160,000 clones. To note about this clone: What it recognizes is unknown. The sample contains more than one DNA sequence encoding this CDR3.

The CDR3 extends over 14 amino acids. Germline CDR1 MDHEN, CDR2 SYDVKM. Trimming removed 2 bases at V and 1 base at J, with 9 bases between. This receptor was obtained from a man aged 30-40 years in good health and CMV-seronegative. J is TRBJ2-7 and V is TRBV28; D remains unclear. Sequenced input: PBMCs. Here the CDR3 reads CASSLGGGSYEQYF. The CDR3 DNA reads TGTGCCAGCAGTTTAGGTGGCGGTTCCTACGAGCAGTACTTC.